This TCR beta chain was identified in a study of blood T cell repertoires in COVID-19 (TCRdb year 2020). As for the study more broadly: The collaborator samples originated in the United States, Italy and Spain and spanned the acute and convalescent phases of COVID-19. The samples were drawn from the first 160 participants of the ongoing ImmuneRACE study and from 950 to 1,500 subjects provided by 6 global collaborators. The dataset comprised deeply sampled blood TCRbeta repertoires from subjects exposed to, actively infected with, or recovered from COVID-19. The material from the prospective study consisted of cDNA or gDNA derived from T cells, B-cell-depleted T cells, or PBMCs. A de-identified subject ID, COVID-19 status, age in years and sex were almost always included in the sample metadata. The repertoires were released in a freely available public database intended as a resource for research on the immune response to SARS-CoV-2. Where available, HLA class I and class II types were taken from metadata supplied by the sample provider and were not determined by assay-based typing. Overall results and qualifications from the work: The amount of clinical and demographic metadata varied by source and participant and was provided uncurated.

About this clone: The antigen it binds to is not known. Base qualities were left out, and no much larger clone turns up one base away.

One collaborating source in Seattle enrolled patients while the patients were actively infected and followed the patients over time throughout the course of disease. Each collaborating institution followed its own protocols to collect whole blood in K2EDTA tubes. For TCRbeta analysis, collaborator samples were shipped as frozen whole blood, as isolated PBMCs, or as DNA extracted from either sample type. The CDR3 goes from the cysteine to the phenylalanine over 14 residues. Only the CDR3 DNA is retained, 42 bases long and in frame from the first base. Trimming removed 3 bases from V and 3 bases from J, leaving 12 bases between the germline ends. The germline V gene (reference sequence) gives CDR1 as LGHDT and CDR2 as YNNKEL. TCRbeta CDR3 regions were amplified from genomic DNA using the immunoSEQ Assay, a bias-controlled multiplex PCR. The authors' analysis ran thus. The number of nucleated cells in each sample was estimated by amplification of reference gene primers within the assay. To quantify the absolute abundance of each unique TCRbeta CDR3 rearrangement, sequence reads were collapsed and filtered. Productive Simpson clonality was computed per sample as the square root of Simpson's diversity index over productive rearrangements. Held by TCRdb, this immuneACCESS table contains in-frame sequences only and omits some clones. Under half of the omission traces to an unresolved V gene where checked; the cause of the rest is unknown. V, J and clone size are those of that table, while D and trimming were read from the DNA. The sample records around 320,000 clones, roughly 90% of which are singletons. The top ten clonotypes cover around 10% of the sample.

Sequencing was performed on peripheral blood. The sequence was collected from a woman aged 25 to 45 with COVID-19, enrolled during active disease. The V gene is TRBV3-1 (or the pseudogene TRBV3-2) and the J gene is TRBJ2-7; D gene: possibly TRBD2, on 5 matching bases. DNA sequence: TGTGCCAGCAGCCAGCAACCTGACTACTACGAGCAGTACTTC. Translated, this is CASSQQPDYYEQYF.